The rows below give T cell receptor beta chains drawn from one sample of a study of cytotoxic CD8 clonotypes in ibrutinib-treated CLL. Here immunoSEQ multiplex PCR was the method, and the copy in TCRdb shows in-frame clones only, minus some. This sample carries tens of thousands of clones, approximately 71% of them seen once, and the ten largest clones take 43%. The sample in question was PBMCs, obtained after 12 months of ibrutinib treatment. The receptors originated from a human donor with chronic lymphocytic leukemia. Both conserved end residues are part of each CDR3. The D gene is left open where the match is weak. Clone size, where shown, is once, few, many, or a class for clones that have expanded.

TRBJ2-5 | TRBD2 | TRBV29-1 | NA | CSGIAGYQETQYF | TGCAGCGGAATAGCGGGATACCAAGAGACCCAGTACTTC
TRBJ1-5 | NA | TRBV5-4 | NA | CASSLVSNQPQHF | TGTGCCAGCAGCTTGGTTTCAAATCAGCCCCAGCATTTT
TRBJ2-4 | NA | TRBV9 | NA | CASSVGGPSAKNIQYF | TGTGCCAGCAGCGTAGGGGGTCCCTCAGCCAAAAACATTCAGTACTTC
TRBJ2-6 | TRBD1 | TRBV4-2 | NA | CASSAGTAVSSGANVLTF | TGTGCCAGCAGCGCCGGGACAGCTGTTAGCTCTGGGGCCAACGTCCTGACTTTC
TRBJ2-4 | TRBD1 | TRBV9 | NA | CASSAGTGGSKNIQYF | TGTGCCAGCAGCGCCGGGACAGGGGGCTCCAAAAACATTCAGTACTTC
TRBJ2-5 | TRBD2 | TRBV7-3 | NA | CASSSLSSKGGRPQETQYF | TGTGCCAGCAGCTCCCTGTCAAGCAAGGGCGGGAGGCCCCAAGAGACCCAGTACTTC
TRBJ2-1 | NA | TRBV4-1 | NA | CASSLDYDSPQFF | TGCGCCAGCAGCCTGGATTACGACTCACCGCAGTTCTTC
TRBJ1-1 | NA | TRBV27 | NA | CASRRAGVLNTEAFF | TGTGCCAGCAGACGAGCCGGGGTACTGAACACTGAAGCTTTCTTT
TRBJ1-2 | TRBD1 | TRBV6-1 | NA | CASSVPDRGNYGYTF | TGTGCCAGCAGTGTACCAGACAGGGGGAACTATGGCTACACCTTC
TRBJ1-2 | TRBD1 | TRBV7-2 | NA | CASSAGTVGEGYTF | TGTGCCAGCAGCGCCGGGACAGTGGGTGAGGGCTACACCTTC
TRBJ2-3 | TRBD2 | TRBV5-4 | NA | CASSLAASGSPGDTQYF | TGTGCCAGCAGCTTGGCGGCCAGCGGGAGTCCTGGAGATACGCAGTATTTT
TRBJ2-3 | TRBD2 | TRBV11-2 | NA | CASSLGIAGGPSTDTQYF | TGTGCCAGCAGCCTCGGGATAGCGGGAGGGCCTAGCACAGATACGCAGTATTTT
TRBJ2-3 | TRBD2 | TRBV7-2 | NA | CASGPLVGSGRDSDTQYF | TGTGCCAGCGGCCCTCTGGTTGGAAGCGGGAGGGATTCAGATACGCAGTATTTT
TRBJ2-7 | NA | TRBV11-2 | NA | CASTVTSEQYF | TGTGCCAGCACCGTAACCTCCGAGCAGTACTTC
TRBJ2-7 | NA | TRBV29-1 | NA | CSVLPPRGYEQYF | TGCAGCGTCCTTCCCCCCCGAGGGTACGAGCAGTACTTC
TRBJ2-3 | TRBD2 | TRBV5-4 | NA | CASSSSGRVTDTQYF | TGTGCCAGCAGCTCTAGCGGGAGGGTCACAGATACGCAGTATTTT
TRBJ2-1 | TRBD2 | TRBV11-2 | NA | CASSLLAGVRQNEQFF | TGTGCCAGCAGCCTCTTAGCGGGAGTCCGACAGAATGAGCAGTTCTTC
TRBJ1-1 | NA | TRBV29-1 | NA | CSVEYTGKGTEAFF | TGCAGCGTTGAATATACGGGGAAGGGAACTGAAGCTTTCTTT
TRBJ2-5 | TRBD2 | TRBV14 | few | CASSRKMGLAEMQETQYF | TGTGCCAGCAGCCGAAAAATGGGACTAGCGGAGATGCAAGAGACCCAGTACTTC
TRBJ1-5 | TRBD1 | TRBV6-5 | NA | CATRQGIRNQPQHF | TGTGCCACCCGACAGGGAATCCGCAATCAGCCCCAGCATTTT
TRBJ2-1 | NA | TRBV7-3 | NA | CASSSSGQNYNEQFF | TGTGCCAGCAGCTCTAGCGGACAGAACTACAATGAGCAGTTCTTC
TRBJ1-2 | TRBD1 | TRBV28 | NA | CASSLGTDRGLAGYTF | TGTGCCAGCAGTTTAGGCACGGACAGGGGGCTCGCAGGCTACACCTTC
TRBJ2-1 | TRBD2 | TRBV30 | NA | CAWSLQPGGQGRPEQFF | TGTGCCTGGAGTCTTCAACCGGGAGGCCAAGGGAGGCCTGAGCAGTTCTTC
TRBJ2-1 | TRBD2 | TRBV13 | NA | CASSPTSGSLEQFF | TGTGCCAGCAGCCCGACTAGCGGGAGTTTGGAGCAGTTCTTC